The sample holds one count of the clone carrying this T cell receptor beta chain. There are 13 residues in the CDR3. V was clipped by 2 bases and J by 3 bases, with 8 bases between them. The V gene's germline CDR1 is LNHNV and CDR2 YYDKDF (reference sequence). This specimen comes from a study of cytotoxic CD8 clonotypes in ibrutinib-treated CLL. The repertoire was sequenced with immunoSEQ multiplex PCR; TCRdb's copy has only in-frame clones and lacks some. The sample records about 200,000 clones, approximately 68% being singletons. V gene TRBV15 combines with J gene TRBJ2-7; D unresolved. Sample: PBMCs, taken after 24 months of ibrutinib treatment. This TCR came from a human donor with chronic lymphocytic leukemia. The CDR3 sequence is CATSRTEGYEQYF. In DNA, the CDR3 is TGTGCCACCAGCAGAACCGAAGGCTACGAGCAGTACTTC.